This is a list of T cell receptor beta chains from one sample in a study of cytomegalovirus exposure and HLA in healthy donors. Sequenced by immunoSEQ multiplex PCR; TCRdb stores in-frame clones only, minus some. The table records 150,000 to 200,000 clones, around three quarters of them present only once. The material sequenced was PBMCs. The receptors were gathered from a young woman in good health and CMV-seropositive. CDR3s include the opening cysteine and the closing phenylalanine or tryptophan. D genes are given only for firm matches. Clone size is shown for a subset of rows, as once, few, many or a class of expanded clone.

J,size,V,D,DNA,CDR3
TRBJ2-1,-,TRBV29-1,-,TGCAGCGTTGGGCAGGGTCTCGACAATGAGCAGTTCTTC,CSVGQGLDNEQFF
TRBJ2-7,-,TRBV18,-,TGTGCCAGCTCACCGTCTGGGCGGGGGCACTCCTACGGGCAGTACTTC,CASSPSGRGHSYGQYF
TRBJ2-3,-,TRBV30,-,TGTGCCTGGAGTGCACTAGAGAGGAGGTCAGATACGCAGTATTTT,CAWSALERRSDTQYF
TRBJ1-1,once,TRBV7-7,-,TGTGCCAGCAGCTTAGACAGGGACACTGAAGCTTTCTTT,CASSLDRDTEAFF
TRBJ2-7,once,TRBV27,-,TGTGCCAGCAGTTCATTCGTCGAGGGCGAGCAGTACTTC,CASSSFVEGEQYF
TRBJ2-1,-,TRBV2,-,TGTGCCAGCAGTGAAGAACGGGGTGGTGAGCAGTTCTTC,CASSEERGGEQFF
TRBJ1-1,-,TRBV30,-,TGTGCCTGGGCACAGAACACTGAAGCTTTCTTT,CAWAQNTEAFF
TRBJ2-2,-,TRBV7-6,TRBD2,TGTACCAGCAGTTGGACTAGGGTCACCGGGGAGCTGTTTTTT,CTSSWTRVTGELFF
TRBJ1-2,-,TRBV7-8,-,TGTGCCAGCAGCCAAAGCAGGGGCTCCTATGGCTACACCTTC,CASSQSRGSYGYTF
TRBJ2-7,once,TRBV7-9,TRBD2,TGTGCCAGCAGCCGGACTAGAGGGATCTACGAGCAGTACTTC,CASSRTRGIYEQYF
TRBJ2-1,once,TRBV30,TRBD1,TGTGCCTTGGGAACAGGGGGTGGATTTAATGAGCAGTTCTTC,CALGTGGGFNEQFF
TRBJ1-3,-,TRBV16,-,TGTGCCAGCAGCCAGACACGGACAGTCTCTGGAAACACCATATATTTT,CASSQTRTVSGNTIYF
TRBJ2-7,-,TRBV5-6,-,TGTGCCAGCAGCTTGCACGAGCAGTACTTC,CASSLHEQYF
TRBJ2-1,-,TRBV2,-,TGTGCCAGCAGTAGCGGAACCTACAATGAGCAGTTCTTC,CASSSGTYNEQFF
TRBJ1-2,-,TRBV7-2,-,TGTGCCAGCAGCGACGGGCCCTTTGGAGGGTATGGCTACACCTTC,CASSDGPFGGYGYTF
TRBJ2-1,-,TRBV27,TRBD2,TGTGCCAGCAGGAGTGTAAGCGGGGGCTACTCCTACAATGAGCAGTTCTTC,CASRSVSGGYSYNEQFF
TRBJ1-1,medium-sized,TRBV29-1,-,TGCAGCGTTTGGGGGGATATGAACACTGAAGCTTTCTTT,CSVWGDMNTEAFF
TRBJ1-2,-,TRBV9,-,TGTGCCAGCAGCGTACGAGGGGGGGGTGGCTACACCTTC,CASSVRGGGGYTF
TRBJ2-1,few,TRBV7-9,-,TGTGCCAGCAGCTCCTCCATAGCTTACAATGAGCAGTTCTTC,CASSSSIAYNEQFF
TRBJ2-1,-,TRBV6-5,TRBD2,TGTGCCGCCAAGCGGGAGTTGCTTGGCGAGCAGTTCTTC,CAAKRELLGEQFF
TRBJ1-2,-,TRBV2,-,-,CASSSSWDFSYGYTF
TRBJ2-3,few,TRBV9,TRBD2,TGTGCCAGCAGCGGCCTACTAGCGGACGCTAGCACAGATACGCAGTATTTT,CASSGLLADASTDTQYF